The 17 T cell receptor beta chains below all came from one sample that was sequenced in a study of blood T cells in healthy people across ages. It was with a sample-barcoded 5' primer and a J-beta primer mix that a second PCR of about 7 to 12 cycles was run. Each CDR3 protein gets one entry after TCRdb re-called the 5' RACE reads with MiXCR. In the table there are about 640,000 distinct CDR3 sequences, under 70% of which are singletons. The sequenced sample was blood. All receptors come from a man aged 60 to 75 in good health.

The genes are TRBV4-1 and TRBJ2-7; 7 bases agree with TRBD1. The CDR3 extends over 15 amino acids. Unmatched junction bases numbered 10, after V lost 4 bases and J lost 4 bases. The germline gives CDR1 MGHRA, CDR2 YSYEKL. The CDR3 is CASSPTQTGWYEQYF. For the CDR3, the DNA is TGCGCCAGCAGCCCCACGCAGACAGGGTGGTACGAGCAGTACTTC.

The chain is built from TRBV5-1 and TRBJ2-1; 7 bases are shared with TRBD1. The J segment lost 8 bases and the V segment lost 3 bases, leaving 8 bases of the junction unmatched. CDR1 and CDR2 from the germline V gene are SGHRS and YFSETQ. The CDR3 is 14 amino acids. CDR3 nucleotides: TGCGCCAGCAGCTGGGTGACAGGGTACGATGAGCAGTTCTTC. Its translation is CASSWVTGYDEQFF.

As DNA, the CDR3 is TGTGCCAGCAGAATAGCGGACTCCTACGAGCAGTACTTC. This translates into CASRIADSYEQYF. The chain combines TRBV6-5 with TRBJ2-7; weak D call: TRBD2 (6 bases). V lost 6 bases and J lost 0, with 9 bases in between. The CDR3 has 13 residues. Germline CDR1 and CDR2: MNHEY and SVGAGI.

The chain employs TRBV20-1 and TRBJ2-3, with 13 bases lining up with TRBD2. This CDR3 comprises 14 residues. Germline V lookup: CDR1 DFQATT, CDR2 SNEGSKA (reference sequence). V lost 4 bases to trimming and J lost 3 bases; unmatched junction nucleotides: 1. The CDR3 sequence is CSAKTSGRTDTQYF. CDR3 nucleotides: TGCAGTGCTAAGACTAGCGGGAGGACAGATACGCAGTATTTT.

V is TRBV20-1 and J is TRBJ2-7; TRBD1 aligns across 7 bases. V was clipped by 5 bases and J by 5 bases; unmatched bases: 9. The CDR3 has 13 amino acids. Germline CDR1 is DFQATT and CDR2 is SNEGSKA (reference sequence). Here the CDR3 reads CSALQGPRDEQYF. Written as DNA, the CDR3 is TGCAGTGCTTTACAGGGGCCCAGAGACGAGCAGTACTTC.

The chain is built from TRBV14 and TRBJ1-2, with a possible D match to TRBD1 (6 bases). The V end was cut by 4 bases, the J end by 4 bases, with 16 bases between. The CDR3 covers 15 residues. Looked up from germline, CDR1 is SGHDN and CDR2 is FVKESK. DNA for the CDR3: TGTGCCAGCAGCCCTGGTCTGGGGGCGGGCTATGGCTACACCTTC. Translating it yields CASSPGLGAGYGYTF.

This chain joins TRBV18 and TRBJ2-6, with D perhaps matching TRBD1 (5 bases). The CDR3 is made up of 16 amino acids. Germline V CDR1 and CDR2: KGHSH, LQKENI. The V gene lost 2 bases and the J gene lost 3 bases, with 11 bases spanning the gap. CDR3 loop: CASSPIQGFGANVLTF. The CDR3, as DNA: TGTGCCAGCTCACCAATCCAGGGCTTTGGGGCCAACGTCCTGACTTTC.

There are a few counts of this clonotype. The chain links TRBV11-2 to TRBJ2-1, with TRBD1 matching over 9 bases. The CDR3 runs to 14 residues. Trimming took 1 base from V and 7 from J; bases not matched to a gene: 2. Germline values: CDR1 SGHAT, CDR2 FQNNGV. CDR3 DNA sequence: TGTGCCAGCAGCTTAGTGGACAGGGGAAATGAGCAGTTCTTC. Protein sequence: CASSLVDRGNEQFF.

Notes on this clonotype: One end of the junction varies from germline; a read error may be responsible. The gene calls are TRBV2 and TRBJ2-1, with D hard to call. Germline V lookup: CDR1 SNHLY, CDR2 FYNNEI. CDR3 length equals 10 residues. The CDR3 DNA is TGTGCCAGCATGGGCAATGAGCGGTTCTTC. It translates to CASMGNERFF.

This clonotype was seen only once. The V call is TRBV12-3 or TRBV12-4, the J call TRBJ1-5; D gene uncertain. The CDR3 extends over 15 amino acids. Trimming took 3 bases from V and 6 from J, leaving 15 bases between them. In nucleotides, the CDR3 is TGTGCCAGCAGTTTTGGGGAGGCAGAAAGTCAGCCCCAGCATTTT. This sequence encodes CASSFGEAESQPQHF.

This clonotype has a single count. At one of its ends the junction is not consistent with the germline gene, which may arise from a read error. The chain uses TRBV12-3 or TRBV12-4 and TRBJ2-3; 9 bases line up with TRBD1. This CDR3 region has 15 residues. The CDR3 loop reads CASSSGTGWTDMQYF. The CDR3 DNA is TGTGCCAGCAGTTCCGGGACAGGGTGGACAGATATGCAGTATTTT.

The V gene is TRBV7-3, the J gene TRBJ2-1, with a tentative D call TRBD2 (6 bases). The CDR3 covers 15 residues. The germline V gene encodes CDR1 SGHTA and CDR2 FQGTGA. The germline V and J ends were trimmed by 5 bases and 10 bases, with 21 bases remaining between them. The CDR3 region has the DNA TGTGCCAGCAGCCCCCGGATGGCGGGGTCCAGCGAGCAGTTCTTC. This gives the protein CASSPRMAGSSEQFF.

The count of this clonotype is one. The chain couples TRBV5-1 to TRBJ1-1; no firm D call. Germline CDR1 SGHRS, CDR2 YFSETQ. Trimming removed 5 bases at V and 2 bases at J, with 13 bases between. This CDR3 is 14 amino acids long. This CDR3 is CASRTGRSNTEAFF. DNA for the CDR3: TGCGCCAGCAGGACGGGCCGGAGCAACACTGAAGCTTTCTTT.

This chain uses TRBV20-1 with TRBJ1-4; D possibly corresponds to TRBD1 (6 bases). In germline, CDR1 is DFQATT, CDR2 SNEGSKA (reference sequence). The CDR3 contains 18 residues. Trimming took 5 bases from V and 0 from J, leaving 22 bases between them. The CDR3 spells CSASLADQGHSTNEKLFF. The CDR3 coding sequence is TGCAGTGCTTCCCTAGCCGATCAGGGGCACTCAACTAATGAAAAACTGTTTTTT.

This clonotype was picked up one time. The V gene is TRBV21-1, the J gene TRBJ1-2. TRBV21-1 is classified as a pseudogene. This CDR3 spans 14 amino acids. The CDR3 DNA is TGTGCCAGCAGAAGGCAAGGAAATCTAGATGGCTACACCTTC. It translates to CASRRQGNLDGYTF.

This clonotype was seen a few times. The rearrangement joins TRBV10-3 to TRBJ1-2, with 10 bases that match TRBD1. The junction had 2 bases not matched to a gene; V was cut back by 6 bases and J by 7 bases. The CDR3 loop spans 12 amino acids. Germline-derived CDR1 and CDR2 are ENHRY and SYGVKD. For the CDR3, the DNA is TGTGCCATCAGGACAGGGGGCGGTGGCTACACCTTC. This sequence encodes CAIRTGGGGYTF.

The chain couples TRBV2 to TRBJ1-5, with TRBD1 matching 12 bases. The CDR3 extends over 15 amino acids. V trimming: 5 bases; J trimming: 7 bases; junction bases outside the gene matches: 6. The germline V gene encodes CDR1 SNHLY and CDR2 FYNNEI. CDR3 nucleotide sequence: TGTGCCAGCAGTTTGGGGACAGGGGGCCAGCAGCCCCAGCATTTT. It codes for CASSLGTGGQQPQHF.